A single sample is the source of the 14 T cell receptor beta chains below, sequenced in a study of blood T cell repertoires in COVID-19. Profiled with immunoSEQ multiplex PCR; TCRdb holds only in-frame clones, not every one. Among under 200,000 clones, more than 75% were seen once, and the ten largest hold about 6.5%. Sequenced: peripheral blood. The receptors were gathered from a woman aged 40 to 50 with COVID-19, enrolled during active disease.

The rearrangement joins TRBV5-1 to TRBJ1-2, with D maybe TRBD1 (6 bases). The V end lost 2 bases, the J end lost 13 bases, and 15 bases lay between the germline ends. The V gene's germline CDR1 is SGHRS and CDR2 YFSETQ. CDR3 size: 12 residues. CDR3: CASSFDRSQVTF. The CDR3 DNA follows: TGCGCCAGCAGCTTTGACAGGTCTCAAGTCACCTTC.

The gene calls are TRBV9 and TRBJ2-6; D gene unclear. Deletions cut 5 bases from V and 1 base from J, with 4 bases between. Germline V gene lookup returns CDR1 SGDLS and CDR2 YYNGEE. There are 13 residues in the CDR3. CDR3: CASRYSGANVLTF. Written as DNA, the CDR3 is TGTGCCAGCAGGTATTCTGGGGCCAACGTCCTGACTTTC.

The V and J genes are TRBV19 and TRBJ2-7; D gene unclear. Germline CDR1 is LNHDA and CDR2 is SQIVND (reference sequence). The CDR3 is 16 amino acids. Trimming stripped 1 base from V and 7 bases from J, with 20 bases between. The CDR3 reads CASSIVHSAPLMEQYF. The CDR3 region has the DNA TGTGCCAGTAGTATAGTTCACAGTGCCCCCCTTATGGAGCAGTACTTC.

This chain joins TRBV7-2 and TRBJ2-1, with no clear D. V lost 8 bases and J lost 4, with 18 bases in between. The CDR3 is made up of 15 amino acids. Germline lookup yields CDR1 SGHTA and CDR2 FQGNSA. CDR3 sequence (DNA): TGTGCCAGCGCCCTGGGTAGCCCGAGATACAATGAGCAGTTCTTC. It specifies CASALGSPRYNEQFF. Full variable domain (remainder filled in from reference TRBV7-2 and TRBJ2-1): GAGVSQSPSNKVTEKGKDVELRCDPISGHTALYWYRQSLGQGLEFLIYFQGNSAPDKSGLPSDRFSAERTGGSVSTLTIQRTQQEDSAVYLCASALGSPRYNEQFFGPGTRLTVL.

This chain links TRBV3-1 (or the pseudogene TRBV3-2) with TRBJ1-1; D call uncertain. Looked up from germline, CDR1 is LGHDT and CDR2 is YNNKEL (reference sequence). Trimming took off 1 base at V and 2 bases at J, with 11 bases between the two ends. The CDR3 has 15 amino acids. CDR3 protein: CASSQGALPNTEAFF. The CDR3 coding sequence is TGTGCCAGCAGCCAAGGGGCACTGCCTAACACTGAAGCTTTCTTT.

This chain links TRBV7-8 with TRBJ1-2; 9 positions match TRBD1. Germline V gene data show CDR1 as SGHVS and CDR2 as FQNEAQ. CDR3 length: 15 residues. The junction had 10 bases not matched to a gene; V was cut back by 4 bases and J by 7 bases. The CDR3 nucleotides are TGTGCCAGCAGCTCTAGGGGACAGGGCGGAGGTGGCTACACCTTC. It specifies CASSSRGQGGGGYTF.

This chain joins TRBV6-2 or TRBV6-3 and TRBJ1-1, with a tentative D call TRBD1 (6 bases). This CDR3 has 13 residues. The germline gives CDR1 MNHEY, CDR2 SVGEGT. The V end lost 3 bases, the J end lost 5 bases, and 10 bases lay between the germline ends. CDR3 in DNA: TGTGCCAGCAGTTATTCCGACAGGACTGAAGCTTTCTTT. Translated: CASSYSDRTEAFF.

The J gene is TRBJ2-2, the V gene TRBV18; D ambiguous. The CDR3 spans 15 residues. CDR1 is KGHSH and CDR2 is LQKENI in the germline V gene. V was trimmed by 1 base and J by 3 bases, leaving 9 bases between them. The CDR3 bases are TGTGCCAGCTCACCACTGGCAGTGCACACCGGGGAGCTGTTTTTT. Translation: CASSPLAVHTGELFF.

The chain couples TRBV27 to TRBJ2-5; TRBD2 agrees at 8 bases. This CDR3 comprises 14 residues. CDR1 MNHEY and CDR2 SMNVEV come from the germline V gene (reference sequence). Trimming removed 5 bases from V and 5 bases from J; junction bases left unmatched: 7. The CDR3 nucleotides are TGTGCCAGCAGTCCCCCGGGGGGGGAGGAGACCCAGTACTTC. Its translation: CASSPPGGEETQYF.

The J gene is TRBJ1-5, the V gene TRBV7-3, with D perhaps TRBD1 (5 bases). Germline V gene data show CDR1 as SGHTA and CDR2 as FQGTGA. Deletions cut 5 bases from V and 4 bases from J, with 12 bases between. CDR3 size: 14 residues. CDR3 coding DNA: TGTGCCAGCAGCGCTTCAGGGCCTAATCAGCCCCAGCATTTT. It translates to CASSASGPNQPQHF.

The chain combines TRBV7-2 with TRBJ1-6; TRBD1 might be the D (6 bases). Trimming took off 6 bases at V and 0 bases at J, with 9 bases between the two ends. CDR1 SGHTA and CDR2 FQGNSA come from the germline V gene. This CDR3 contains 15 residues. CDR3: CASRGAYSYNSPLHF. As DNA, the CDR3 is TGTGCCAGCAGGGGGGCCTACTCCTATAATTCACCCCTCCACTTT.

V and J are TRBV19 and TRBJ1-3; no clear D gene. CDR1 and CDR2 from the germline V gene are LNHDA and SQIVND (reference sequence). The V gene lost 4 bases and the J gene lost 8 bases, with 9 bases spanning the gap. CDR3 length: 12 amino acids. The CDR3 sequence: CASSSRLDTIYF. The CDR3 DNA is TGTGCCAGTAGTAGTCGCCTAGACACCATATATTTT.

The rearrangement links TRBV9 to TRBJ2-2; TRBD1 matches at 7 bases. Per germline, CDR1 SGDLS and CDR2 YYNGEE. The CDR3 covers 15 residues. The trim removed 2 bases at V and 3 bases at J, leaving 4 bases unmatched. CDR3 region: CASSVDDRDTGELFF. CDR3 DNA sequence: TGTGCCAGCAGCGTCGACGACAGGGACACCGGGGAGCTGTTTTTT.

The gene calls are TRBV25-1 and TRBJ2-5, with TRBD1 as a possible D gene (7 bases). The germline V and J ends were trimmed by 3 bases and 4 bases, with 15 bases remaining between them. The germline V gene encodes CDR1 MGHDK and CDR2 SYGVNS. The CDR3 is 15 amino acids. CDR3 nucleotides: TGTGCCAGCAGTGAGGAGGGACAGTTTTTAGAGACCCAGTACTTC. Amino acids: CASSEEGQFLETQYF. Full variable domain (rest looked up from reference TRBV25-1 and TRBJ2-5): EADIYQTPRYLVIGTGKKITLECSQTMGHDKMYWYQQDPGMELHLIHYSYGVNSTEKGDLSSESTVSRIRTEHFPLTLESARPSHTSQYLCASSEEGQFLETQYFGPGTRLLVL.